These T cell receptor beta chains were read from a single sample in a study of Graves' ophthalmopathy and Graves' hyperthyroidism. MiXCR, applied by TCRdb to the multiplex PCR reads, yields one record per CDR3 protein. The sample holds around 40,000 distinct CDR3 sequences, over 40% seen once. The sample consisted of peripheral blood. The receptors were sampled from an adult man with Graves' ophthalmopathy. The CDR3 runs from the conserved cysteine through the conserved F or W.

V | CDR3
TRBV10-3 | CAISEATGAWGSPLHF
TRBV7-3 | CASSLRGAKTDTQYF
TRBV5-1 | CASSVQGATNEQFF
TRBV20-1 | CSAEGGPVEQYF
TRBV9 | CASSVAKGRTGELFF
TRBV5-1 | CASSLEGQAHTDTQYF
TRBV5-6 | CASSLVPVGGRTEAFF
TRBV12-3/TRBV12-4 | CASSQTQSLSSFRVQFF
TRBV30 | CAWSKSSGYEQYF
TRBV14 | CASRRTGNEKLFF
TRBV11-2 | CASSWRGGADTQYF
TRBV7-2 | CASGKAGTGIRDTDTQYF
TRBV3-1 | CASSRQETQYF
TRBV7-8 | CASSPSNQPQHF
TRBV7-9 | CASSLRGRVGDEQYF
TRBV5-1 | CASSSDPSGGAYNEQFF
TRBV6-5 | CASRALGANVLTF
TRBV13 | CASSLRKTSGFNEQFF
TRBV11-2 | CASSSHRASSYNEQFF
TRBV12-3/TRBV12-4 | CASSPGQYNEKLFF
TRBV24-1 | CATSTRGSGGGEQFF
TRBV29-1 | CSGSRGGAEQYF
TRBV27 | CASSHRDRGQPQHF
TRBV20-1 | CSASSSRLAGRTGELFF
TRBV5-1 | CASRWKGDTEAFF
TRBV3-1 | CASSPAPQETQYF
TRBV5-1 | CASSPGGAGEQYF
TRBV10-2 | CASSRQGGGSPLHF
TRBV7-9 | CASSLQGNTEAFF
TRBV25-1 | CASSPGTSGSAGYNEQFF
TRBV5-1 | CASSLSFRGAGQETQYF
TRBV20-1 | CSATSGMGDTQYF
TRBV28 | CASRGTGGTYNSPLHF
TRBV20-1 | CSARGTLNTDTQYF
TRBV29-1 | CSAIGTGGEKLFF
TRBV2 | CASSESGGTGANVLTF
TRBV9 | CASSVNDRATSKGGNQETQYF
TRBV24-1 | CATTGDGNTEAFF
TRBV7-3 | CASSLQVNTGELFF
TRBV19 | CASSLGGDRGYTF
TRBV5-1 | CASSSGQLNTEAFF
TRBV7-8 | CASSFTLAGGLSTDTQYF
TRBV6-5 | CASRAPTGEQETQYF
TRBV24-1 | CATSDLGQGGGGELFF
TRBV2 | CASSVSGGDTEAFF